These T cell receptor beta chains were read from a single sample in a study of neurological immune-mediated disorders. TCRdb redid the calling of the 5' RACE reads with MiXCR, one entry per CDR3 protein. There are 55,000 to 65,000 distinct CDR3 sequences in the sample; around 10% occur only once, and 6.5% to 8.5% lies in the top ten. The sample consisted of PBMCs. These receptors were obtained from a male donor with HTLV-1-associated myelopathy (HAM/TSP). Both conserved end residues are part of each CDR3. D genes are given only for firm matches. Rows may omit the clone size; those that give it use once, few, many or a size class.

j_call clone_size d_call v_call cdr3_aa cdr3_nt
TRBJ1-5 few . TRBV19 CASGRRSSNQPQHF TGTGCCAGCGGAAGGAGGTCAAGCAATCAGCCCCAGCATTTT
TRBJ2-3 . TRBD2 TRBV4-3 CASSQDPRTSGYTQYF TGCGCCAGCAGCCAAGATCCGAGGACTAGCGGGTATACGCAGTATTTT
TRBJ2-2 . TRBD2 TRBV20-1 CSARDVARGDNGERFF TGCAGTGCTAGAGACGTCGCGCGGGGGGACAACGGGGAGCGGTTTTTT
TRBJ2-2 many . TRBV5-1 CASSYQGVANTGELFF TGCGCCAGCAGCTACCAAGGGGTCGCGAACACCGGGGAGCTGTTTTTT
TRBJ2-1 many . TRBV18 CASSPQITGSGNEQFF TGTGCCAGCTCACCTCAGATTACAGGGTCCGGCAATGAGCAGTTCTTC
TRBJ2-7 many TRBD2 TRBV11-1 CASSLTLKLAGGPYEQYF TGTGCCAGCAGCTTGACGCTCAAGTTAGCGGGGGGACCCTACGAGCAGTACTTC
TRBJ1-1 many TRBD1 TRBV5-1 CASSSQTGTDNTEAFF TGCGCCAGCAGCTCTCAGACCGGGACAGATAACACTGAAGCTTTCTTT
TRBJ1-1 many TRBD1 TRBV15 CAITQGASINTEAFF TGTGCCATTACACAGGGGGCCTCGATAAACACTGAAGCTTTCTTT
TRBJ2-5 . TRBD2 TRBV5-1 CASSKRTSGGALETQYF TGCGCCAGCAGCAAGCGGACTAGCGGGGGGGCCTTAGAGACCCAGTACTTC
TRBJ2-6 many TRBD1 TRBV28 CASRTNRGSGANVLTF TGTGCCAGCAGAACAAACAGGGGAAGTGGGGCCAACGTCCTGACTTTC
TRBJ2-7 many . TRBV6-5 CASSYSSSISYEQYF TGTGCCAGCAGTTACTCGTCTTCCATCTCCTACGAGCAGTACTTC
TRBJ2-5 many . TRBV12-3/TRBV12-4 CASSLGTLQETQYF TGTGCCAGCAGCCTAGGGACACTTCAAGAGACCCAGTACTTC
TRBJ1-5 many TRBD1 TRBV20-1 CSAQDRAPQPQHF TGCAGCGCTCAGGACAGGGCTCCTCAGCCCCAGCATTTT
TRBJ1-1 . . TRBV7-2 CASSLMTLNTEAFF TGTGCCAGCAGCTTAATGACGTTGAACACTGAAGCTTTCTTT
TRBJ2-2 many TRBD1 TRBV7-2 CASSSPTGVNTGELFF TGTGCCAGCAGCTCCCCGACAGGGGTGAACACCGGGGAGCTGTTTTTT
TRBJ2-5 many . TRBV11-3 CASSLDPETQYF TGTGCCAGCAGCTTAGATCCCGAGACCCAGTACTTC